The 26 T cell receptor beta chains below were found in one sample sequenced in a study of post-analysis software for immune sequencing data. Unique-molecular-identifier-tagged TCR beta cDNA libraries were used. TCRdb passed the PCR reads through MiXCR, listing each CDR3 protein once. The table shows hundreds of thousands of distinct CDR3 sequences, with 55% to 60% occurring only once. Their cognate antigens are unknown. General study findings and limits: TRBV segments more frequent in patients than in controls numbered several and included TRBV5-6, TRBV5-1 and TRBV20-1.

Sequencing input: blood. The receptors here all came from a girl aged 2 to 9 with multiple sclerosis.

Of note for this clonotype: Relative to the germline gene, one junction end is altered; a read error may explain this. The V gene is TRBV4-2, the J gene TRBJ2-1; 10 nucleotides match TRBD2. This CDR3 is 14 amino acids long. The V gene's germline CDR1 is LGHNA and CDR2 YNFKEQ. CDR3 DNA sequence: TGTGCCAACAGCGGGGGGGCAGACTACAATGAGCAGTTCTTC. Translation: CANSGGADYNEQFF.

This clonotype occurred once. The chain joins TRBV11-2 to TRBJ2-3; tentatively, D is TRBD2 (6 bases). This CDR3 comprises 15 residues. V dropped 5 bases and J dropped 0 bases, with 12 bases sitting between them. Germline V gives CDR1 SGHAT, CDR2 FQNNGV. This CDR3 reads CASSPRSGSTDTQYF. DNA of the CDR3: TGTGCCAGCAGCCCTCGGAGCGGGAGCACAGATACGCAGTATTTT.

The V gene is TRBV5-5, the J gene TRBJ2-5; TRBD1 aligns across 11 bases. This CDR3 spans 15 amino acids. Germline V gene sequence: CDR1 SGHKS, CDR2 YYEKEE (reference sequence). V trimming: 3 bases; J trimming: 0 bases; junction bases outside the gene matches: 1. The CDR3 protein is CASSWTGGNQETQYF. The CDR3 nucleotides read TGTGCCAGCAGCTGGACAGGGGGCAACCAAGAGACCCAGTACTTC.

This clonotype was detected only once. The genes are TRBV9 and TRBJ1-6, with D possibly TRBD1 on 5 matching bases. Germline V lookup: CDR1 SGDLS, CDR2 YYNGEE. The CDR3 totals 17 residues. Trimming took off 0 bases at V and 7 bases at J, with 17 bases between the two ends. The CDR3 here is CASSVDLGDSSNSPLHF. The CDR3 bases are TGTGCCAGCAGCGTAGACCTAGGGGACTCTAGCAATTCACCCCTCCACTTT.

This chain links TRBV7-2 with TRBJ2-3, with D perhaps being TRBD1 or TRBD2 (7 bases each). Germline V gives CDR1 SGHTA, CDR2 FQGNSA. Trimming removed 5 bases at V and 2 bases at J, with 17 bases between. The length of the CDR3 is 16 residues. This CDR3 is CASSVQGGGFTDTQYF. The CDR3 DNA sequence: TGTGCCAGCAGCGTCCAGGGGGGAGGGTTCACAGATACGCAGTATTTT. The entire variable domain, with the rest obtained from reference TRBV7-2 and TRBJ2-3, is as follows: GAGVSQSPSNKVTEKGKDVELRCDPISGHTALYWYRQSLGQGLEFLIYFQGNSAPDKSGLPSDRFSAERTGGSVSTLTIQRTQQEDSAVYLCASSVQGGGFTDTQYFGPGTRLTVL.

The chain is built from TRBV20-1 and TRBJ2-7; 7 bases are a match to TRBD1. The V segment lost 3 bases and the J segment 5 bases; nucleotides outside the gene matches: 7. The CDR3 is 13 residues long. Germline CDR1 DFQATT, CDR2 SNEGSKA (reference sequence). CDR3 DNA: TGCAGTGCTAGGTTTACAGGGGTCCACGAGCAGTACTTC. Translating it yields CSARFTGVHEQYF.

This clonotype occurred once. The chain carries TRBV5-1 and TRBJ2-7, with 7 bases aligning to TRBD1. V gave up 0 bases and J gave up 2 bases; unmatched junction bases: 5. The CDR3 is 15 residues long. Germline V CDR1 and CDR2: SGHRS, YFSETQ. CDR3 DNA: TGCGCCAGCAGCTTGGAGGGGGCTAAGGCCTACGAGCAGTACTTC. Amino acid sequence: CASSLEGAKAYEQYF.

About this clonotype: The germline gene is not matched at one end of the junction; a read error may be the cause. The chain uses TRBV6-5 and TRBJ1-2; 7 positions agree with TRBD1. Germline-derived CDR1 and CDR2 are MNHEY and SVGAGI. This CDR3 spans 19 amino acids. The CDR3 loop is CTSSYPENLNRGGGYGYTF. In nucleotides, the CDR3 is TGTACCAGCAGTTACCCGGAAAACTTAAACAGGGGCGGTGGGTATGGCTACACCTTC.

CDR3 residues: CASRRLAEQETQYF. The DNA of the CDR3 is TGTGCCAGCAGGAGACTAGCGGAACAAGAGACCCAGTACTTC. The V gene is TRBV3-1, the J gene TRBJ2-5, with 9 bases lining up with TRBD2. This CDR3 spans 14 amino acids. Unmatched junction bases numbered 4, after V lost 6 bases and J lost 2 bases. From germline, CDR1 is LGHDT and CDR2 YNNKEL (reference sequence).

This clonotype was counted only a few times. The chain links TRBV20-1 to TRBJ2-1, with D tentatively TRBD2 (5 bases). Trimming shortened V by 4 bases and J by 3 bases, and 16 bases separated the two germline ends. The CDR3 runs to 15 residues. Germline V lookup: CDR1 DFQATT, CDR2 SNEGSKA (reference sequence). CDR3 region: CSAKGSSWSYNEQFF. Written as DNA, the CDR3 is TGCAGTGCTAAAGGGTCTAGCTGGAGCTACAATGAGCAGTTCTTC.

This chain connects TRBV6-1 to TRBJ2-5, with 7 bases that match TRBD1. CDR1 and CDR2 from the germline V gene are MNHNS and SASEGT. V dropped 5 bases and J dropped 7; count of bases not matched to a gene: 10. This CDR3 is built from 14 residues. CDR3 amino acids: CASSLGQADATQYF. The CDR3 bases are TGTGCCAGCAGTCTCGGACAGGCGGATGCGACCCAGTACTTC.

The chain recombines TRBV20-1 with TRBJ2-3; 14 positions agree with TRBD2. The CDR3 loop spans 17 amino acids. J lost 1 base, V lost 6 bases, and 9 bases had no gene match. Germline V gene sequence: CDR1 DFQATT, CDR2 SNEGSKA (reference sequence). This CDR3 reads CSALRLAGGPGTDTQYF. Here the CDR3 DNA reads TGCAGTGCCCTCCGACTAGCGGGAGGGCCGGGCACAGATACGCAGTATTTT.

This clonotype has just a few counts. The chain links TRBV29-1 to TRBJ2-3; D is perhaps TRBD2 (6 bases). The CDR3 extends over 14 amino acids. CDR1 SQVTM and CDR2 ANQGSEA come from the germline V gene. Deletions cut 7 bases from V and 4 bases from J, with 18 bases between. CDR3 coding DNA: TGCAGCGCTTGCACGACTAGTTTCTCAGATACGCAGTATTTT. Encoded protein: CSACTTSFSDTQYF.

This clonotype was counted between two and nine times. The V and J genes are TRBV6-5 and TRBJ2-1; no definite D call. This CDR3 region has 13 residues. The V end lost 5 bases, the J end lost 10 bases, and 15 bases lay between the germline ends. Germline-derived CDR1 and CDR2 are MNHEY and SVGAGI. CDR3: CASSRTALGEQFF. CDR3 nucleotide sequence: TGTGCCAGCAGTAGGACGGCCCTCGGCGAGCAGTTCTTC.

The gene calls are TRBV5-1 and TRBJ2-1; no reliable D call. Trimming removed 0 bases from V and 0 bases from J, with 10 bases in between. Per the germline V gene, CDR1 is SGHRS and CDR2 is YFSETQ. The CDR3 totals 16 residues. CDR3 loop: CASSLGLGNSYNEQFF. For the CDR3, the DNA is TGCGCCAGCAGCTTGGGACTCGGCAACTCCTACAATGAGCAGTTCTTC.

This clonotype was counted once. The chain links TRBV24-1 to TRBJ2-5; D is undetermined. The length of the CDR3 is 15 residues. The V gene lost 4 bases and the J gene lost 0 bases, with 11 bases spanning the gap. Per germline, CDR1 KGHDR and CDR2 SFDVKD. For the CDR3, the DNA is TGTGCCACCAGTGAGTTGGACGATTACCAAGAGACCCAGTACTTC. Protein sequence: CATSELDDYQETQYF.

CDR3 sequence: CASSVEQGNGYTF. The CDR3 nucleotides are TGTGCCAGCAGCGTAGAGCAGGGGAATGGCTACACCTTC. V and J are TRBV9 and TRBJ1-2; perhaps TRBD1 as D (6 bases). CDR3 length: 13 residues. CDR1 and CDR2 from the germline V gene are SGDLS and YYNGEE. The ends were cut back, 0 bases at V and 6 bases at J, with 9 bases in the middle.

The gene calls are TRBV6-2 or TRBV6-3 and TRBJ2-5; perhaps TRBD2 as D (5 bases). The germline V gene has CDR1 MNHEY and CDR2 SVGEGT. This CDR3 spans 13 amino acids. The ends were cut back, 2 bases at V and 7 bases at J, with 11 bases in the middle. This CDR3 is CASSYRDRWTQYF. The CDR3 region has the DNA TGTGCCAGCAGTTACCGGGATCGGTGGACCCAGTACTTC.

This clonotype was counted only a few times. The chain is built from TRBV7-6 and TRBJ2-1; D possibly uses TRBD1 or TRBD2 (7 bases each). V was trimmed by 5 bases and J by 8 bases, leaving 25 bases between them. The V gene's germline CDR1 is SGHVS and CDR2 FNYEAQ. This CDR3 comprises 17 residues. The CDR3 loop reads CASSVQGMRSGLYEQFF. CDR3 DNA sequence: TGTGCCAGCAGCGTACAGGGGATGCGTAGCGGGTTGTATGAGCAGTTCTTC.

J is TRBJ1-4 and V is TRBV5-1; 7 nucleotides match TRBD1. Trimming removed 7 bases from V and 10 bases from J; junction bases left unmatched: 16. In germline, CDR1 is SGHRS, CDR2 YFSETQ. CDR3 size: 15 residues. The CDR3 nucleotides read TGCGCCAGCGGACCGGACAGGCCCAGACGCGGAAAACTGTTTTTT. Its protein is CASGPDRPRRGKLFF.

The chain carries TRBV20-1 and TRBJ1-4, with TRBD1 matching 7 bases. The ends lost 6 bases at V and 4 bases at J; junction bases unmatched: 5. The germline CDR1 and CDR2 sequences are DFQATT and SNEGSKA (reference sequence). This CDR3 comprises 13 residues. The CDR3 is CSAGGTVNEKLFF. For the CDR3, the DNA is TGCAGTGCAGGAGGGACAGTTAATGAAAAACTGTTTTTT.

This rearrangement joins TRBV7-9 to TRBJ1-2, with D perhaps matching TRBD1 (6 bases). Germline CDR1 SEHNR, CDR2 FQNEAQ (reference sequence). This CDR3 comprises 16 residues. V was clipped by 6 bases and J by 3 bases, with 20 bases between them. The CDR3 here is CASRILTGDDDYGYTF. CDR3 nucleotide sequence: TGTGCCAGCAGAATACTGACAGGCGACGACGACTATGGCTACACCTTC. Full variable domain (outside the CDR3, taken from reference TRBV7-9 and TRBJ1-2): DTGVSQNPRHKITKRGQNVTFRCDPISEHNRLYWYRQTLGQGPEFLTYFQNEAQLEKSRLLSDRFSAERPKGSFSTLEIQRTEQGDSAMYLCASRILTGDDDYGYTFGSGTRLTVV.

This clonotype was seen more than once but under ten times. The V and J genes are TRBV3-1 and TRBJ2-3; D is uncertain. The V gene's germline CDR1 is LGHDT and CDR2 YNNKEL (reference sequence). V dropped 3 bases and J dropped 2 bases, with 12 bases sitting between them. The CDR3 is 15 residues long. The CDR3: CASSQSAVLTDTQYF. CDR3 DNA: TGTGCCAGCAGCCAGTCCGCGGTCCTCACAGATACGCAGTATTTT.

Of note for this clonotype: The junction does not match germline at one end; this may be a read error. CDR3 in amino acids: CAGSLVGTEAFF. For the CDR3, the DNA is TGTGCCGGCAGCCTTGTAGGGACTGAAGCTTTCTTT. The chain joins TRBV6-5 to TRBJ1-1; no firm D call. The CDR3 totals 12 residues. The germline V gene has CDR1 MNHEY and CDR2 SVGAGI.

This clonotype was counted a single time. CDR3 nucleotide sequence: TGTGCCAGCAGCCAAGTTCGCGGGAAGGGTGGCACAGATACGCAGTATTTT. Residues: CASSQVRGKGGTDTQYF. The chain employs TRBV4-2 and TRBJ2-3; perhaps TRBD2 as D (6 bases). The CDR3 has 17 residues. From germline, CDR1 is LGHNA and CDR2 YNFKEQ. The V end was cut by 1 base, the J end by 1 base, with 15 bases between.

The V call is TRBV7-2, the J call TRBJ2-2, with a tentative D call TRBD2 (6 bases). Germline CDR1 and CDR2: SGHTA and FQGNSA. V lost 5 bases and J 1 base, leaving 8 bases between the germline ends. The CDR3 spans 14 residues. Written as DNA, the CDR3 is TGTGCCAGCAGCCGGGACTGGAACACCGGGGAGCTGTTTTTT. Its translation: CASSRDWNTGELFF.